This TCR beta chain was sequenced in a study of vaccination and CD4 T cells after COVID-19. Study-level background: Participants, all vaccine recipients, received two doses of either BNT162b2 or mRNA-1273. Samples were taken after vaccination, a median of approximately 72 days after dose two, with a range of 14 to 241.

Points on this clonotype: Its specificity is not known.

The CDR3 contains 12 residues. V was pared by 3 bases and J by 6 bases, with 10 bases between. Germline assignment: CDR1 GTSNPN and CDR2 SVGIG (reference sequence). Cultured CD4+ T-cell DNA underwent Oncomine TCR Beta short-read sequencing. Using its own MiXCR run on the PCR reads, TCRdb lists one record per CDR3 protein. The repertoire has roughly 17,000 distinct CDR3 sequences, approximately 40% of them found once; the top ten carry 9.5% to 15%. The treatment was: roughly ten-day PBMC culture with coronavirus spike peptide pools or control peptides (ViraFEST assay). ViraFEST sequenced TCRs after peptide-pool expansion of antigen-specific T cells.

V and J are TRBV30 and TRBJ2-3, with no clear D. Sequencing was carried out using CD4+ T cells from blood, cultured in vitro. The clonotype was recovered from a human donor who had recovered from COVID-19. The CDR3 region has the DNA TGTGCCTGGAGCCAGACTGTTGATACGCAGTATTTT. Translated: CAWSQTVDTQYF.